This T cell receptor beta chain is drawn from a study of blood T cell repertoires in COVID-19. Sequenced by immunoSEQ multiplex PCR; TCRdb stores in-frame clones only, minus some. The sample holds about 210,000 clones; roughly 90% are singletons and the top ten take approximately 10%. The TCR was taken from a man in his late teens or twenties with acute COVID-19. The sample taken for sequencing was PBMCs or T cells enriched from blood (not recorded which).

CDR3 in DNA: TGTGCCAGAAGCTTGAATATATGGGGACAGGGTGTAAATAGTACGAGGTCATACGAGCAGTACTTC. Amino acids: CARSLNIWGQGVNSTRSYEQYF. This chain connects TRBV5-3 to TRBJ2-7, with 9 bases that match TRBD1. TRBV5-3 is assigned to the ORF class and has an uncertain function. The CDR3 loop spans 22 amino acids. The V segment lost 1 base and the J segment 4 bases; nucleotides outside the gene matches: 27.